The T cell receptor beta chain under discussion was sequenced for a study of blood T cell repertoires in COVID-19. Patients of the Seattle cohort, enrolled during active infection, were followed longitudinally. Methods used by the authors: How many nucleated cells were present was estimated from reference gene primer amplification. The method was immunoSEQ multiplex PCR; TCRdb's version includes in-frame clones alone and lacks a portion of them. For V, J and clone size, that table is used; D and trimming come from the DNA. The table lists fewer than 200,000 clones, about 88% of them singletons, with roughly 2.5% in the top ten. V lost 4 bases and J lost 7, with 10 bases in between. Germline V lookup: CDR1 MNHEY, CDR2 SVGEGT. This CDR3 has 13 amino acids.

The rearrangement joins TRBV6-2 or TRBV6-3 to TRBJ2-2; D is undetermined. Sequencing was carried out using peripheral blood. This receptor was obtained from a woman of 80 years or more with COVID-19, enrolled during active disease. This CDR3 is CASSSGSHGELFF. The DNA for the CDR3 is TGTGCCAGCAGTTCAGGAAGCCACGGGGAGCTGTTTTTT.